The entry below describes one TCR beta chain. Its specificity is unknown. The protocol was immunoSEQ multiplex PCR, while the TCRdb copy is restricted to in-frame clones and leaves out a portion. Of approximately 110,000 clones listed, over 80% were seen once; the top ten hold less than 4%. The data derive from a study of CD4+ T cells in melanoma. Study findings and constraints: Neoantigen-specific CD4+ T cells in melanoma reportedly had diverse differentiation states. A reported correlation linked neoantigen-specific CD4+ T cells to CD8+, macrophage and B cell function.

This CDR3 spans 16 amino acids. Trimming cost V 6 bases and J 3 bases, with 15 bases left between them. Germline V lookup: CDR1 MGHRA, CDR2 YSYEKL. V and J are TRBV4-1 and TRBJ2-6, with a tentative D call TRBD1 (6 bases). The clonotype was recovered from a human donor with melanoma. The sample comprised peripheral blood. In DNA form, the CDR3 reads TGCGCCAGCAGGAGAGCAGGGGTTGGTGGGGCCAACGTCCTGACTTTC. Amino acid sequence: CASRRAGVGGANVLTF.